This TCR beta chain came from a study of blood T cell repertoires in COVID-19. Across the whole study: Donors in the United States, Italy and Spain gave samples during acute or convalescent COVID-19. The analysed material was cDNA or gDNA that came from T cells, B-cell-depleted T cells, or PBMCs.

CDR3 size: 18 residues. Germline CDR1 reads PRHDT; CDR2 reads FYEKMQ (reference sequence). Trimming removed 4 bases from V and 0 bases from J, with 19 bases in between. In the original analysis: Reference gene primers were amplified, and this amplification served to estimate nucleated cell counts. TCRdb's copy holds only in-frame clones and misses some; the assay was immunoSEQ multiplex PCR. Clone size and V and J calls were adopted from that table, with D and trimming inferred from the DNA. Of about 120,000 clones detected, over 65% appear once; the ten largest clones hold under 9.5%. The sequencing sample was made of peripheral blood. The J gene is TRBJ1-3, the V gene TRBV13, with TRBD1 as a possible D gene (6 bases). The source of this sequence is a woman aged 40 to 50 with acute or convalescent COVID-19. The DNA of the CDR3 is TGTGCCAGCAGCTCAAACGGGGCAGGGGTAAACTCTGGAAACACCATATATTTT. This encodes CASSSNGAGVNSGNTIYF. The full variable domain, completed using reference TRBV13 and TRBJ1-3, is AAGVIQSPRHLIKEKRETATLKCYPIPRHDTVYWYQQGPGQDPQFLISFYEKMQSDKGSIPDRFSAQQFSDYHSELNMSSLELGDSALYFCASSSNGAGVNSGNTIYFGEGSWLTVV.